The 22 T cell receptor beta chains below all came from one sample that was sequenced in a study of tumor and adjacent non-tumor tissue in lung cancer (dated by TCRdb to the late 2010s). RNA was extracted from bulk unsorted tissue and checked for quality with a NanoDrop ND-1000 and an Agilent 2100. For the normal lung samples, distant non-tumor tissue was collected more than 3 cm away from the tumor edge. To prepare the library, multiplex PCR was applied. These reads were obtained on an Illumina HiSeq 2500. TCRbeta libraries were constructed through three rounds of nested PCR with primers (Table S4) according to protocols adapted from ARM-PCR. TCRdb trimmed the raw reads at Q25, called clones with MiXCR and kept productive beta chains. CDR3 protein sequences are deduplicated, and each keeps its most common genes and DNA. Within this sample are tens of thousands of distinct CDR3 sequences, with 61% of them counted one time only. The biggest ten clones account for about 32% of the sample.

The material sequenced was distant non-tumor lung tissue. These receptors were collected from a man in his 70s with non-small cell lung cancer.

A note on this clonotype: A read error may explain this, as a much larger clone is one base away. This chain joins TRBV28 and TRBJ2-7, with D possibly being TRBD1 (5 bases). The CDR3 runs 11 residues. Germline CDR1 reads MDHEN; CDR2 reads SYDVKM. Between the trimmed V and J ends, which lost 5 bases and 5 bases, there was a span of 7 bases. DNA for the CDR3: TGTGCCAGCAGTAAGGGGCACGAGCAGTACTTC. Its translation: CASSKGHEQYF.

There are many counts of this clonotype. The chain uses TRBV5-4 and TRBJ2-3, with 7 bases aligning to TRBD1. The CDR3 is 14 residues long. V lost 1 base and J lost 4; bases outside the gene matches: 3. CDR1 is SGHNT and CDR2 is YYREEE in the germline V gene (reference sequence). CDR3 amino acids: CASSLKQGPDTQYF. The CDR3 DNA sequence: TGTGCCAGCAGCTTGAAACAGGGGCCAGATACGCAGTATTTT. Filled out from reference TRBV5-4 and TRBJ2-3, the complete variable domain reads ETGVTQSPTHLIKTRGQQVTLRCSSQSGHNTVSWYQQALGQGPQFIFQYYREEENGRGNFPPRFSGLQFPNYSSELNVNALELDDSALYLCASSLKQGPDTQYFGPGTRLTVL.

Note on this clonotype: A junction boundary mismatches the germline segment, possibly from a read error. The chain links TRBV19 to TRBJ1-1; TRBD1 might be the D (5 bases). Germline V gene lookup returns CDR1 LNHDA and CDR2 SQIVND (reference sequence). The CDR3 runs to 15 residues. In DNA, the CDR3 is TGTGCCAGTAGTATTCGATTGACAGTGAACATTGAAGCTTTCTTT. It codes for CASSIRLTVNIEAFF.

A remark on this clonotype: In this CDR3 the conserved last residue, phenylalanine or tryptophan, is missing, so a read error is likely. The DNA is left out, because the CDR3 cannot be placed on it with certainty; the CDR3 is given as TCRdb lists it. This chain joins TRBV6-1 and TRBJ2-2; the tabulated D call, TRBD1, remains unverified against the DNA. From its first to its last residue, the CDR3 has 16 amino acids. CDR1 is MNHNS, CDR2 SASEGT, per germline. The CDR3 sequence: CASSDSQGSDIGELLL.

V and J are TRBV11-2 and TRBJ2-5; 12 nucleotides match TRBD1. Trimming removed 1 base from V and 4 bases from J; junction bases left unmatched: 1. The germline V gene encodes CDR1 SGHAT and CDR2 FQNNGV. This CDR3 region has 15 residues. CDR3 amino acids: CASSLVGQGAETQYF. In nucleotides, the CDR3 is TGTGCCAGCAGCTTAGTGGGACAGGGGGCAGAGACCCAGTACTTC.

This clonotype was seen ten or more times. The chain recombines TRBV5-5 with TRBJ2-1; D not certain. Germline V gene data show CDR1 as SGHKS and CDR2 as YYEKEE (reference sequence). V was clipped by 0 bases and J by 9 bases, with 13 bases between them. The CDR3 length is 14 residues. CDR3 nucleotide sequence: TGTGCCAGCAGCTTGGTGAGGTCTAACAGTGAGCAGTTCTTC. Translating it yields CASSLVRSNSEQFF.

Regarding this clonotype: A junction end diverges from the germline sequence, so it may reflect a read error. The chain carries TRBV10-3 and TRBJ2-7, with D perhaps matching TRBD1 (6 bases). The CDR3 contains 13 residues. The germline CDR1 and CDR2 sequences are ENHRY and SYGVKD. The CDR3 coding sequence is TGTGCCATCAGCCTGGACAGCCGGTACGAGCAGTGCTTC. Its translation: CAISLDSRYEQCF.

With respect to this clonotype: This may stem from a read error, because a much larger clone lies one nucleotide away. The chain carries TRBV6-6 and TRBJ2-3; 14 bases fit TRBD2. The junction had 10 bases not matched to a gene; V was cut back by 6 bases and J by 5 bases. Per the germline V gene, CDR1 is MNHNY and CDR2 is SVGAGI (reference sequence). This CDR3 is 17 amino acids long. The CDR3 coding sequence is TGTGCCAGCAGAGGACTAGCGGGAGGTTTTCGGAAAGATACGCAGTATTTT. This gives the protein CASRGLAGGFRKDTQYF.

This clonotype was seen many times. V and J are TRBV4-2 and TRBJ2-5; D is undetermined. The CDR3 spans 16 residues. The germline CDR1 and CDR2 sequences are LGHNA and YNFKEQ. V shed 5 bases and J shed 2 bases, with 18 bases lying between them. CDR3 nucleotides: TGTGCCAGCAGCGCCACCCCAGCCACGGTACAAGAGACCCAGTACTTC. It is translated as CASSATPATVQETQYF.

Comments on this clonotype: Just one base apart from a much larger clone, this may be a read error. The rearrangement joins TRBV7-8 to TRBJ1-2; 7 nucleotides agree with TRBD1. After removal of 8 bases from V and 3 bases from J, the junction contained 9 bases not matched to a gene. This CDR3 is built from 14 residues. CDR1 is SGHVS, CDR2 FQNEAQ, per germline. The CDR3 reads CASGMGQGDYGYTF. The CDR3, as DNA: TGTGCCAGCGGCATGGGGCAGGGGGACTATGGCTACACCTTC.

The V and J genes are TRBV5-6 and TRBJ2-7; D is uncertain. Per the germline V gene, CDR1 is SGHDT and CDR2 is YYEEEE. The length of the CDR3 is 13 residues. The V gene lost 4 bases and the J gene lost 7 bases, with 15 bases spanning the gap. The CDR3 bases are TGTGCCAGCAGCCGTGTCGCCAGGATGGAGCAGTACTTC. It codes for CASSRVARMEQYF.

As regards this clonotype: The CDR3 end shows no conserved phenylalanine or tryptophan, and so a read error is likely. V and J are TRBV28 and TRBJ2-2; possibly TRBD1 for D (5 bases). Germline CDR1 MDHEN, CDR2 SYDVKM. The CDR3 contains 16 residues. Trimming stripped 3 bases from V and 7 bases from J, with 18 bases between. The CDR3 sequence: CASSFRQQGYGGELFL. In DNA form, the CDR3 reads TGTGCCAGCAGTTTTAGACAGCAGGGCTACGGCGGGGAGCTGTTTCTT.

The CDR3 bases are TGTGCCAGCAGCCACGAACCGACAGTATTTCCCTTTGAAGCTTTCTTT. Encoded protein: CASSHEPTVFPFEAFF. This chain uses TRBV6-2 or TRBV6-3 with TRBJ1-1, with D possibly matching TRBD1 (5 bases). The germline V gene encodes CDR1 MNHEY and CDR2 SVGEGT. V dropped 6 bases and J dropped 7 bases, with 24 bases sitting between them. This CDR3 spans 16 amino acids.

Comments on this clonotype: The junction differs from germline at one of its ends, possibly a read error. The genes are TRBV4-1 and TRBJ2-2; tentative D call: TRBD1 (6 bases). The CDR3 extends over 15 amino acids. Germline lookup yields CDR1 MGHRA and CDR2 YSYEKL. The CDR3 loop is CASSQDAGVPGKLFF. In nucleotides, the CDR3 is TGCGCCAGTAGCCAAGACGCAGGGGTTCCCGGGAAGCTGTTTTTT.

Concerning this clonotype itself: The conserved closing phenylalanine or tryptophan is absent in this CDR3, likely reflecting a read error. V gene TRBV6-5 combines with J gene TRBJ2-7, with TRBD1 matching 9 bases. CDR1 is MNHEY and CDR2 is SVGAGI in the germline V gene. V lost 2 bases to trimming and J lost 4 bases; unmatched junction nucleotides: 3. This CDR3 is built from 14 residues. The CDR3, as DNA: TGTGCCAGCAGTTACCTGGGACAGGGTTACGAGCAGTACATC. Its protein product is CASSYLGQGYEQYI.

This clonotype occurred many times. This chain joins TRBV29-1 and TRBJ1-3; a weak D match, TRBD1 (6 bases). V lost 6 bases and J lost 4, with 7 bases in between. The CDR3 loop spans 11 amino acids. Germline CDR1 is SQVTM and CDR2 is ANQGSEA. CDR3 in DNA: TGCAGCGTGACAGGCGGAAACACCATATATTTT. Amino acids: CSVTGGNTIYF.

This chain uses TRBV7-9 with TRBJ1-2, with a weak D call TRBD1 (5 bases). Germline V lookup: CDR1 SEHNR, CDR2 FQNEAQ (reference sequence). There are 14 residues in the CDR3. V was shortened by 1 base and J by 6 bases, with 12 bases between the two germline ends. CDR3 loop: CASSLVKGMDGYTF. CDR3 coding DNA: TGTGCCAGCAGCTTAGTCAAGGGGATGGATGGCTACACCTTC.

This clonotype was seen just once. Here the CDR3 omits its conserved ending phenylalanine or tryptophan, so a read error is the likely source. No DNA is shown, since the ends of the CDR3 on it are uncertain; the CDR3 is the one TCRdb lists. The rearrangement uses TRBV11-2 and TRBJ2-3; the D call of TRBD1 is as the table states it, not checked on the DNA. CDR1 and CDR2 from the germline V gene are SGHAT and FQNNGV. Including both end residues, the CDR3 is 13 amino acids long. CDR3 sequence reads: CAGSLFSGRLRYL.

Points on this clonotype: Germline is not matched at one junction end, which may reflect a read error. Written as DNA, the CDR3 is TGTGCCATCAGGGGGACAGTGGGCCCAGATACGCACTATTTT. It encodes CAIRGTVGPDTHYF. This chain links TRBV10-3 with TRBJ2-3, with 7 bases aligning to TRBD1. CDR3 size: 14 residues. Germline CDR1 and CDR2: ENHRY and SYGVKD.

This clonotype was observed many times. The gene calls are TRBV14 and TRBJ2-3; D remains ambiguous. There are 14 residues in the CDR3. Trimming pared 0 bases from V and 2 bases from J, leaving 6 bases between. CDR1 and CDR2 from the germline V gene are SGHDN and FVKESK. Here the CDR3 DNA reads TGTGCCAGCAGCCAAGACCTAGTCACAGATACGCAGTATTTT. This sequence encodes CASSQDLVTDTQYF.

A few counts support this clonotype. At one of its ends the junction is not consistent with the germline gene, which may arise from a read error. The CDR3 DNA is TGTGTCAGCAGCTTGGGCGGCCAAGAGACCCAGTACTTC. Its translation is CVSSLGGQETQYF. This chain uses TRBV5-5 with TRBJ2-5; D not certain. The CDR3 is made up of 13 amino acids. Looked up from germline, CDR1 is SGHKS and CDR2 is YYEKEE (reference sequence).

To note about this clonotype: The junction departs from germline at one end; a sequencing error may be responsible. This chain links TRBV11-2 with TRBJ2-2; perhaps TRBD2 as D (5 bases). There are 15 residues in the CDR3. CDR1 is SGHAT and CDR2 is FQNNGV in the germline V gene. In DNA form, the CDR3 reads TGTGCCAGCAGCTTGAGTTTCGGGTACACCTGGGAGCTGTTTTTC. Translation gives CASSLSFGYTWELFF. Complete variable domain (other parts from reference TRBV11-2 and TRBJ2-2): EAGVAQSPRYKIIEKRQSVAFWCNPISGHATLYWYQQILGQGPKLLIQFQNNGVVDDSQLPKDRFSAERLKGVDSTLKIQPAKLEDSAVYLCASSLSFGYTWELFFGEGSRLTVL.